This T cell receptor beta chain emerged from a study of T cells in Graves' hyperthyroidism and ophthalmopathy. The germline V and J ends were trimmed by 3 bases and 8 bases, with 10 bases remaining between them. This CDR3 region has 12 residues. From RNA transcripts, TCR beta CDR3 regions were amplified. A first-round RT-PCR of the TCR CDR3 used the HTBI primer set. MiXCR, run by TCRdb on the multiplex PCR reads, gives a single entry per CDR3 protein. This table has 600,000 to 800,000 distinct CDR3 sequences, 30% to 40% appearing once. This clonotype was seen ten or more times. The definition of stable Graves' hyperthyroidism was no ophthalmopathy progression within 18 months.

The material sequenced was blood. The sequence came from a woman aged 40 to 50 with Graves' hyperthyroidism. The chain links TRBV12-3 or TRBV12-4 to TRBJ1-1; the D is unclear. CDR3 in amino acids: CASSFGRQEAFF. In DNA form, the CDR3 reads TGTGCCAGCAGTTTCGGCAGGCAAGAAGCTTTCTTT.